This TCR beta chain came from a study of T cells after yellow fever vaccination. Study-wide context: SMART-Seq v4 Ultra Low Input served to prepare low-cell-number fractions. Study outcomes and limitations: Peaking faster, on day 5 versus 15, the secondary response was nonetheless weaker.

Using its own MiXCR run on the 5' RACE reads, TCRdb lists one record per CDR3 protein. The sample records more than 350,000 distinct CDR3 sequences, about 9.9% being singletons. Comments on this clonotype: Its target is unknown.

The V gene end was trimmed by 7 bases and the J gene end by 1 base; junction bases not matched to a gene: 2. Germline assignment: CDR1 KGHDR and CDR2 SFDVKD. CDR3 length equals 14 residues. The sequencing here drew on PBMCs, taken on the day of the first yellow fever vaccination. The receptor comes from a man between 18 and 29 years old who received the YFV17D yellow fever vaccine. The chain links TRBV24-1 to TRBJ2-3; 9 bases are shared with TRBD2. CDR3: CATRASGGTDTQYF. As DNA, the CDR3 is TGTGCCACCAGAGCTAGCGGGGGCACAGATACGCAGTATTTT.